These T cell receptor beta chains were read from a single sample in a study of blood T cell repertoires in COVID-19. Here immunoSEQ multiplex PCR was the method, and the copy in TCRdb shows in-frame clones only, minus some. The table records over 95,000 clones, roughly 85% of them present only once. Sequencing was carried out using peripheral blood. Receptor source: a man in his forties with acute or convalescent COVID-19. CDR3s include the opening cysteine and the closing phenylalanine or tryptophan. The order of the fields is V gene, J gene, clone size, D gene, CDR3 protein, CDR3 DNA. D genes are given only for firm matches. Clone size is not always given. Where it is, it says once, few, many or a class for expanded clones.

>TRBV6-2/TRBV6-3|TRBJ1-2|.|.
CASSSDQGYGYTF
TGTGCCAGCAGTTCGGACCAGGGCTATGGCTACACCTTC
>TRBV2|TRBJ1-3|.|TRBD1
CASSGGQSISGNTIYF
TGTGCCAGCAGTGGGGGACAGAGCATCTCTGGAAACACCATATATTTT
>TRBV29-1|TRBJ2-3|.|TRBD2
CSTERGGTDTQYF
TGCAGCACCGAGCGGGGGGGTACAGATACGCAGTATTTT
>TRBV27|TRBJ2-5|.|TRBD1
CASSSIDGTVQETQYF
TGTGCCAGCAGTTCAATCGACGGGACAGTACAAGAGACCCAGTACTTC
>TRBV29-1|TRBJ1-2|.|TRBD1
CSVVGPGGHGYTF
TGCAGCGTTGTGGGCCCAGGGGGGCATGGCTACACCTTC
>TRBV7-2|TRBJ2-2|.|TRBD1
CASSGWTGDRELFF
TGTGCCAGCAGCGGGTGGACAGGGGATAGGGAGCTGTTTTTT
>TRBV20-1|TRBJ2-5|.|TRBD2
CSASASGGLGETQYF
TGCAGTGCTAGTGCTAGCGGGGGATTGGGGGAGACCCAGTACTTC
>TRBV12-5|TRBJ1-5|.|.
CASGPDGRVNQPQHF
TGTGCTAGTGGCCCCGACGGCAGGGTCAATCAGCCCCAGCATTTT
>TRBV19|TRBJ2-2|.|.
CASSIKWGGGELFF
TGTGCCAGTAGCATTAAATGGGGAGGAGGGGAGCTGTTTTTT
>TRBV24-1|TRBJ1-4|.|TRBD1
CATSDLSPGQGPTRGPTNEKLFF
TGTGCCACCAGTGACCTCTCTCCGGGACAGGGGCCCACCCGAGGACCAACTAATGAAAAACTGTTTTTT
>TRBV7-9|TRBJ2-1|.|TRBD2
CASSSKIAGGLHNEQFF
TGTGCCAGCAGCTCCAAAATAGCGGGGGGGCTTCACAATGAGCAGTTCTTC
>TRBV20-1|TRBJ1-2|.|.
CSASGSRGDYGYTF
TGCAGTGCTAGTGGGAGCAGGGGAGACTATGGCTACACCTTC
>TRBV3-1/TRBV3-2|TRBJ2-3|.|TRBD2
CASSQGLTSGGPRDTQYF
TGTGCCAGCAGCCAAGGTCTGACTAGCGGGGGGCCCCGCGATACGCAGTATTTT
>TRBV24-1|TRBJ2-7|.|.
CATSENREEEQYF
TGTGCCACCAGTGAAAATCGAGAGGAAGAGCAGTACTTC
>TRBV6-2/TRBV6-3|TRBJ1-5|.|.
CASSLGSINQPQHF
TGTGCCAGCAGCTTAGGGAGTATCAATCAGCCCCAGCATTTT
>TRBV4-2|TRBJ2-3|.|.
CASSPTTGLTDTQYF
TGTGCCAGCAGCCCAACGACAGGTCTCACAGATACGCAGTATTTT
>TRBV27|TRBJ1-6|.|.
CASSLSRVAFDNSPLHF
TGTGCCAGCAGTTTATCCCGGGTGGCGTTTGATAATTCACCCCTCCACTTT
>TRBV6-5|TRBJ1-3|.|.
CASTLGFMGNTIYF
TGTGCCAGCACCCTCGGGTTCATGGGAAACACCATATATTTT
>TRBV11-2|TRBJ2-3|.|.
CASSPRAGAASDTQYF
TGTGCCAGCAGCCCTAGGGCGGGGGCCGCGAGCGATACGCAGTATTTT
>TRBV24-1|TRBJ2-1|once|TRBD2
CATSDPGTSGGARKEQFF
TGTGCCACCAGTGACCCCGGGACTAGCGGGGGGGCGCGGAAGGAGCAGTTCTTC
>TRBV24-1|TRBJ2-7|.|.
CATSERDKYYEQYF
TGTGCCACCAGTGAACGGGACAAATACTACGAGCAGTACTTC
>TRBV6-6|TRBJ2-2|.|TRBD1
CASSRTGVTGELFF
TGTGCCAGCAGCCGGACAGGGGTCACCGGGGAGCTGTTTTTT
>TRBV6-6|TRBJ2-1|.|TRBD1
CASRTGQINEQFF
TGTGCCAGCAGGACGGGACAGATCAATGAGCAGTTCTTC
>TRBV24-1|TRBJ2-1|.|.
CATAYLNEQFF
TGTGCCACCGCCTACCTCAATGAGCAGTTCTTC
>TRBV11-2|TRBJ2-7|.|TRBD1
CASSLDPLRTGGRYEQYF
TGTGCCAGCAGCTTAGACCCTTTAAGGACAGGGGGCAGGTACGAGCAGTACTTC
>TRBV6-5|TRBJ2-7|.|.
CASKMGPTGGYEQYF
TGTGCCAGCAAGATGGGACCGACCGGGGGCTACGAGCAGTACTTC
>TRBV9|TRBJ2-2|.|.
CASSAGVNTGELFF
TGTGCCAGCAGCGCAGGGGTGAACACCGGGGAGCTGTTTTTT
>TRBV27|TRBJ2-7|.|TRBD2
CASSFSASGGAGQYF
TGTGCCAGCAGTTTCTCGGCTAGCGGGGGGGCAGGGCAGTACTTC
>TRBV27|TRBJ2-7|once|TRBD1
CASSLGGGTGTYEQYF
TGTGCCAGCAGTTTAGGCGGTGGGACAGGGACCTACGAGCAGTACTTC
>TRBV5-4|TRBJ2-7|.|.
CASSQGGYEQYF
TGTGCCAGCAGCCAGGGAGGCTACGAGCAGTACTTC
>TRBV7-3|TRBJ2-2|.|.
CASSHGGPLNTGELFF
TGTGCCAGCAGCCACGGAGGGCCATTGAACACCGGGGAGCTGTTTTTT
>TRBV9|TRBJ1-1|.|.
CASSGGGAEAFF
TGTGCCAGCAGCGGGGGAGGCGCTGAAGCTTTCTTT
>TRBV19|TRBJ1-5|few|.
CASSIGRGSNQPQHF
TGTGCCAGTAGTATAGGTAGGGGCAGCAATCAGCCCCAGCATTTT
>TRBV18|TRBJ2-3|.|TRBD1
CASSPRDSQAQYF
TGTGCCAGCTCACCAAGGGACAGTCAGGCGCAGTATTTT
>TRBV7-9|TRBJ1-1|.|.
CASSSQGGTEAFF
TGTGCCAGCAGCTCCCAAGGGGGCACTGAAGCTTTCTTT
>TRBV30|TRBJ1-6|.|.
CAWSSGSYNSPLHF
TGTGCCTGGAGTAGTGGGAGCTATAATTCACCCCTCCACTTT
>TRBV3-1/TRBV3-2|TRBJ2-3|.|.
CASSQDRRQGRADTQYF
TGTGCCAGCAGCCAAGATCGAAGACAGGGGAGGGCAGATACGCAGTATTTT
>TRBV10-3|TRBJ2-1|.|.
CAISESIQGGEQFF
TGTGCCATCAGTGAGTCGATACAGGGCGGTGAGCAGTTCTTC
>TRBV5-5|TRBJ2-7|once|TRBD2
CASSRRVAGETYEQYF
TGTGCCAGCAGCCGCCGGGTTGCGGGGGAAACCTACGAGCAGTACTTC
>TRBV9|TRBJ1-2|.|.
CASSVDAFGGYTF
TGTGCCAGCAGCGTAGACGCATTCGGGGGCTACACCTTC
>TRBV6-5|TRBJ2-7|.|TRBD1
CASCTGGSSEQYF
TGTGCCAGCTGCACAGGGGGCTCTAGTGAGCAGTACTTC
>TRBV4-3|TRBJ2-1|.|.
CASSQGRRRVVDNEQFF
TGCGCCAGCAGCCAAGGTAGGCGCAGGGTCGTCGACAATGAGCAGTTCTTC
>TRBV19|TRBJ1-2|once|TRBD1
CASSMGQGPYYGYTF
TGTGCCAGTAGTATGGGACAGGGACCCTACTATGGCTACACCTTC
>TRBV5-1|TRBJ1-2|few|.
CASSSGGQRSNYGYTF
TGCGCCAGCAGCTCGGGGGGACAACGCTCTAACTATGGCTACACCTTC
>TRBV7-2|TRBJ1-3|once|.
CASSLFGASGNTIYF
TGTGCCAGCAGCTTGTTCGGTGCTTCTGGAAACACCATATATTTT
>TRBV9|TRBJ2-1|.|.
CASSVEIAENEQFF
TGTGCCAGCAGCGTAGAAATAGCGGAAAATGAGCAGTTCTTC
>TRBV29-1|TRBJ2-7|.|.
CSVSYRAVTGEQYF
TGCAGCGTTTCGTATAGGGCGGTTACGGGGGAGCAGTACTTC
>TRBV18|TRBJ1-1|.|.
CASSLEWGGTEAFF
TGTGCCAGCTCACTAGAATGGGGGGGTACTGAAGCTTTCTTT